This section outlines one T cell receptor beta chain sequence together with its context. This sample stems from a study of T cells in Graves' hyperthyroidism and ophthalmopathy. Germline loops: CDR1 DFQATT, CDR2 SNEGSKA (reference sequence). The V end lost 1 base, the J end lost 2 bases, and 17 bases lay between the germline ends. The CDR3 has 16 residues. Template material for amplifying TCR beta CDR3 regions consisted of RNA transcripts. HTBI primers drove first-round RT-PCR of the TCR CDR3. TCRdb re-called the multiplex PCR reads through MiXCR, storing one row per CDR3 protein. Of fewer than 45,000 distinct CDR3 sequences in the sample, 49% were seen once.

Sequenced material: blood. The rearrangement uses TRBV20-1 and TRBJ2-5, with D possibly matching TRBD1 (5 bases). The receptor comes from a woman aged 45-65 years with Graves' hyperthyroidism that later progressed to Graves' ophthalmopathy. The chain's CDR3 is CSARAAGWGRQETQYF. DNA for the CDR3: TGCAGTGCTAGAGCCGCAGGCTGGGGCAGGCAAGAGACCCAGTACTTC.